This T cell receptor beta chain was sequenced in a study of cytomegalovirus exposure and HLA in healthy donors (dated by TCRdb to between 2016 and 2019). At the level of the whole study: An earlier analysis of several hundred of the donors reported more than 250 Gb of sequence data and around 110 million unique TCR beta sequences from 150 million to 200 million T cells. Among some 400 genotyped donors of the cohort, an average of roughly 230,000 unique TCR beta nucleotide sequences was sequenced per donor, of which about 20% were non-productive. HLA typing covered class I and class II loci at four-digit resolution. Among the roughly 370 genotyped donors, approximately 77% belonged to the genetic ancestry cluster associated with self-reported Caucasian donors. All discovery cohort repertoires had been generated on a single sequencing platform. The aim of the study was to test whether cataloging public T cell receptors could identify signatures of past pathogen exposure. The study combined high-throughput TCR immunosequencing, statistical association of individual TCRs with disease status, and machine learning to predict cytomegalovirus infection status. The later analysis used no new phenotypic data to find candidate immune exposures, relying instead on TCR beta sequences and their occurrence across donors. Using immunosequencing, the study profiled T cell repertoires from approximately 700 subjects and related those repertoires to cytomegalovirus serostatus. Donor age, sex, ethnicity and CMV serostatus were collected together with the repertoire data. Four or five DR-DQ haplotypes were handled as single units for association and clustering because linkage in the cohort was strong. A separate validation cohort of about 110 different subjects was used in addition to the roughly 620-subject first cohort. In a later analysis, previously published TCR beta repertoires from more than 500 donors were re-analyzed and high-resolution HLA genotyping was added so that TCR occurrence patterns could be studied. Typing coverage differed by locus: A, B, C, DRB1 and DQB1 were typed in roughly 629-630 donors, DQA1 in 500 to 550, DPA1 in some 610, and DPB1 in around 440. Roughly 300 gigabases of sequencing data and around 90 million unique TCR sequences made up an early release that covered approximately 620 HLA-typed donors. To decide whether each TCR beta V gene segment behaved as functional or pseudogenic, an earlier analysis of some 580 of the donors relied on high-throughput TCR beta sequencing. Genome-wide SNP genotypes for about 60% of the roughly 670 donors were used in a later genetic analysis, which treated that subset as a discovery cohort. Results the study describes overall, beyond this receptor: Strong co-occurrence of HLA alleles, especially DR and DQ, made assigning TCR associations to individual alleles difficult. An association between a missense DCLRE1C variant and V-gene and J-gene trimming of TCR beta chains was found in a later genetic analysis and replicated in an independent cohort. In an earlier analysis of 587 of the donors, most TCR beta V segments appeared in productive rearrangements about 90% or about 30% of the time, broadly matching IMGT annotations. In vitro tests confirmed that a few of the cytomegalovirus-associated TCR beta chains recognize cytomegalovirus antigens. Presence/absence analyses assumed roughly uniform sequencing depth across donors, an assumption that may not hold. The only immune exposure information available for the cohort was CMV serostatus. Because HLA typing was missing for some donors at each locus, association tests included only the typed subset. Cytomegalovirus status was reported to be diagnosed by the classifier with high specificity and sensitivity in both the original and validation cohorts. The study gave a list of roughly 150 TCR beta chains associated with cytomegalovirus. According to a later analysis, parvovirus B19, influenza, CMV and Epstein-Barr virus appeared linked to several top co-occurrence clusters. The earlier analysis of 587 of the donors excluded some 16 rarely observed V segments, including chromosome 9 orphons, because counts were too low. At a false discovery rate of 0.05, a later analysis linked some 18,000 TCR beta sequences to specific HLA alleles. A further reported finding was that TCR beta sequences accurately predicted the HLA-A and HLA-B alleles for most subjects in the first cohort. Most TCR sequences were seen in very few donors, while some public TCRs were found in many individuals. Compared with the roughly 670-donor mean, donors in an Asian-associated ancestry cluster had fewer N-insertions in productive TCRs, according to a later genetic analysis. Most CMV-associated TCR beta chains appeared to be HLA-restricted in a later analysis, and the HLA associations seemed to be driven largely by CMV exposure. A cluster of highly shared sequence variants was judged likely to represent a technical artifact of the sequencing pipeline. In this cohort, only TCR beta chains were sequenced, and detectable features were limited by the absence of alpha or paired-chain data. Linkage disequilibrium might explain the correlated functional status among segregating V segments, but an unknown experimental factor could not be ruled out. The authors suggested that the approach could potentially be generalized to other disease states and immunological phenotypes. Compared with equally common non-associated chains, HLA-associated TCR beta chains in a later analysis were more clonally expanded and had lower generation probabilities. According to a later analysis, TCR association rates differed among HLA loci, with DRB1 alleles showing the most associated TCRs and HLA-C alleles showing the fewest.

The cohort comprised 666 healthy bone marrow donors. All cohort members were sampled while nominally healthy, although unrecorded immune exposures were likely present. The donor was CMV seropositive and was included in the group of some 290 seropositive cohort members. Every donor gave a peripheral blood sample, and the peripheral blood mononuclear cells from that sample were used for TCR beta sequencing. Genomic DNA was extracted from the blood cell samples with the Qiagen DNeasy Blood Extraction Kit. In regard to this clone: Its antigen is currently not known. Relative to the germline gene, one junction end is altered; a read error may explain this.

The library was obtained by the immunoSEQ multiplex PCR assay. For the multiplex PCR, a mixture combining 60 forward primers for TCR Vbeta segments and 13 reverse primers for TCR Jbeta segments was used. The CDR3 region of rearranged TCR beta genes was amplified from genomic DNA with a multiplex PCR assay. On the Illumina HiSeq System, the amplified TCR beta libraries were sequenced as 87-base-pair reads. The authors' analysis ran thus. In a later analysis, tens of millions of unique TCR beta chains were counted across the approximately 640 repertoires, and around 10 million of these chains were shared by at least two donors. A nearest-neighbor algorithm error-corrected the raw reads and collapsed the reads into unique sequences, merging closely related sequences to remove PCR and sequencing errors. Alignment of CDR3 sequences to IMGT reference sequences was used to assign V, D and J gene segments. For a sequence to be retained, at least a six-nucleotide match to both a V gene segment and a J gene segment was required. A rearrangement counted as productive if the CDR3 had no stop codons and remained in frame with V and J, and every other rearrangement counted as non-productive. Following IMGT convention, CDR3 was defined as the stretch from the second conserved V-encoded cysteine up to the conserved J-encoded phenylalanine. Sequences without an unambiguous match to a single V gene segment were excluded from the earlier analysis of several hundred of the donors. An earlier analysis of 550 to 650 of the donors classified V segments as functional when productive rearrangements were above 56.7% and as segregating when the standard deviation between donors was above 5%. To diagnose cytomegalovirus status from the catalog of TCR beta chain sequences, a statistical classification framework was built. V and J gene assignment, in a later analysis, came from comparing TCR nucleotide sequences with IMGT/GENE-DB human TR gene sequences. A later analysis assigned CDR3 sequences and most-parsimonious VDJ recombination scenarios with the TCRdist pipeline. A later analysis defined each TCR beta chain by its CDR3 amino acid sequence plus V-gene family, and excluded reads lacking a unique V-gene family. A later analysis removed 600 or so highly shared, low-generation-probability nucleotide sequences to deal with suspected cross-contamination and a sequencing artifact. A later analysis calculated a clonal expansion index for each public chain from normalized within-repertoire ranks of inferred template counts. In a later analysis, generation probabilities were computed with a VDJ recombination model fitted to out-of-frame rearrangements, and the resulting probabilities were checked against IGoR. In a later analysis, hypergeometric tests were used to score TCR-TCR, TCR-HLA and TCR-CMV co-occurrence, with a repertoire-size bias correction applied to TCR pairs. In a later analysis, false discovery rates were estimated by permuting HLA or CMV assignments 20 times. A later analysis grouped co-occurring TCRs with DBSCAN, adding TCRdist sequence similarity when clustering within HLA-allele-positive subsets. Repertoires with fewer than 30,000 or more than 120,000 public chains, plus five repertoires with anomalous nucleotide sharing, were excluded from co-occurrence clustering. As stored in TCRdb, this immuneACCESS dataset retains in-frame rearrangements with V and J assigned. A fraction of the clones does not appear; measured against another copy, unresolved V genes explain less than half of the discrepancy, and the remainder lacks a known reason. D and trimming come from the DNA, and the V and J calls and clone size come from that table. For this sample the table gives over 110,000 clones, of which approximately 80% were detected only once. The ten largest account for roughly 8.8% of the sample.

Specimen: PBMCs. The TCR was taken from a woman between 45 and 60 years old in good health and CMV-seropositive.

The CDR3 protein sequence reads: CASSLVANQQVATTSLSYEQYF. The DNA sequence is as follows: TGTGCTAGCAGCTTAGTTGCGAACCAACAGGTCGCCACCACCTCACTCTCCTACGAGCAGTACTTC. The V gene is TRBV7-7 and the J gene is TRBJ2-7; TRBD1 might be the D gene, on 5 matching bases. CDR3 length: 22 amino acids, cysteine to phenylalanine. Just CDR3 DNA is preserved here, 66 bases in frame from base 1. CDR1 and CDR2 are read off the germline V gene (reference sequence) as SSHAT and FNYEAQ.